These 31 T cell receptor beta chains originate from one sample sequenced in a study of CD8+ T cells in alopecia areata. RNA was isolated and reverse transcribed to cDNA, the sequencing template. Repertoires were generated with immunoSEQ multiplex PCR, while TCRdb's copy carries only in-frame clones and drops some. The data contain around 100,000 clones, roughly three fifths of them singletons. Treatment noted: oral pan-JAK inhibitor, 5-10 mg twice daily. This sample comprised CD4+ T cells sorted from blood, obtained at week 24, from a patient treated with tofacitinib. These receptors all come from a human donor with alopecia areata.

CDR3 in DNA: TGCGCCAGCAGCCAAGATCGGGGGAACTATGGCTACACCTTC. Protein product: CASSQDRGNYGYTF. The chain combines TRBV4-1 with TRBJ1-2; tentatively, D is TRBD1 (5 bases). The CDR3 is 14 residues long. The ends were cut back, 0 bases at V and 2 bases at J, with 7 bases in the middle. Germline CDR1 MGHRA, CDR2 YSYEKL.

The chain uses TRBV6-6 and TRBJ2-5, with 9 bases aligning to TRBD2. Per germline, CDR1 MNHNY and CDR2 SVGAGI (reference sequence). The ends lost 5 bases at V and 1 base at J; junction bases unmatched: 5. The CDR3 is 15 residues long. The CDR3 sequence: CASSQGLASQETQYF. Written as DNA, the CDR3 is TGTGCCAGCAGTCAGGGACTAGCAAGCCAAGAGACCCAGTACTTC.

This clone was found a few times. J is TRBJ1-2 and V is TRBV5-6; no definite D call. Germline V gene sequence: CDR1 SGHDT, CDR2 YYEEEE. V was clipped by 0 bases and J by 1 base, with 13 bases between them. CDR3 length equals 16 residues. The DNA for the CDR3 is TGTGCCAGCAGCTTGGGAGGAGGCGTCAATAACTATGGCTACACCTTC. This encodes CASSLGGGVNNYGYTF.

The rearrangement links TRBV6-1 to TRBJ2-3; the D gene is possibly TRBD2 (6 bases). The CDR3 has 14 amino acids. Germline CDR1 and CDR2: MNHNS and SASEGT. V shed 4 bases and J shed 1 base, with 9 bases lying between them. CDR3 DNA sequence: TGTGCCAGCAGTGTCTCGGGGGGCACAGATACGCAGTATTTT. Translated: CASSVSGGTDTQYF.

Written as DNA, the CDR3 is TGCGCCAGCAGCGCCCGAGCAGGGGGTCCTAGCACAGATACGCAGTATTTT. Amino acid sequence: CASSARAGGPSTDTQYF. V is TRBV5-1 and J is TRBJ2-3, with 7 bases identical to TRBD1. The CDR3 consists of 17 residues. The germline CDR1 and CDR2 sequences are SGHRS and YFSETQ. Losses at the gene ends were 4 bases for V and 0 bases for J; bases not matched to a gene: 11. The entire variable domain, with the rest obtained from reference TRBV5-1 and TRBJ2-3, is as follows: KAGVTQTPRYLIKTRGQQVTLSCSPISGHRSVSWYQQTPGQGLQFLFEYFSETQRNKGNFPGRFSGRQFSNSRSEMNVSTLELGDSALYLCASSARAGGPSTDTQYFGPGTRLTVL.

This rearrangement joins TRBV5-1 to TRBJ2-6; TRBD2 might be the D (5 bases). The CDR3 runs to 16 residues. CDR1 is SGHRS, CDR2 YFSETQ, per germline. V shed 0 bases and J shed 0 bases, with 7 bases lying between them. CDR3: CASSLVGSSGANVLTF. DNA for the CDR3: TGCGCCAGCAGCTTGGTGGGGAGCTCTGGGGCCAACGTCCTGACTTTC.

The DNA for the CDR3 is TGTGCCAGCTCACCATCGGTCGGGGTCGCTAACTATGGCTACACCTTC. Translation: CASSPSVGVANYGYTF. This chain links TRBV18 with TRBJ1-2; D gene uncertain. Germline V gives CDR1 KGHSH, CDR2 LQKENI. Trimming shortened V by 2 bases and J by 0 bases, and 13 bases separated the two germline ends. CDR3 length: 16 amino acids.

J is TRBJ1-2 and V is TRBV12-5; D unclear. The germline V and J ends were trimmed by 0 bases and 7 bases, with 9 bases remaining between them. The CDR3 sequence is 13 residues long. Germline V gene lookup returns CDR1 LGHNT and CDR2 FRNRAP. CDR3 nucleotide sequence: TGTGCTAGTGGTTTGGTAAGGACGAGTGGCTACACCTTC. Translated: CASGLVRTSGYTF.

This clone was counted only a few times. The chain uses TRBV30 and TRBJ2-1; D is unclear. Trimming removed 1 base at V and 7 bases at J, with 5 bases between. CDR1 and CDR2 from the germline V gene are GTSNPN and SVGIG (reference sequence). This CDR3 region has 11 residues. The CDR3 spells CAWSASNEQFF. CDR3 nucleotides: TGTGCCTGGAGTGCGTCGAATGAGCAGTTCTTC.

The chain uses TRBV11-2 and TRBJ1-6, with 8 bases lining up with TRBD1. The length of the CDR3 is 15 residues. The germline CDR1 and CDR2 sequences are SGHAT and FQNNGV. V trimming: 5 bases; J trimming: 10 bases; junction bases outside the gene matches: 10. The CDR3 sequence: CASSPQDRVKSPLHF. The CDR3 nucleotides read TGTGCCAGCAGCCCACAGGACAGGGTGAAATCACCCCTCCACTTT.

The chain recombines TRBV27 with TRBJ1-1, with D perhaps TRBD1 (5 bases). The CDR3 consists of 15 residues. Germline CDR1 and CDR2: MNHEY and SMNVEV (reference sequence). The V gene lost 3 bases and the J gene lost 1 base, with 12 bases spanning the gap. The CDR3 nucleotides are TGTGCCAGCAGTTTCTCGCCCCAGGGGAACACTGAAGCTTTCTTT. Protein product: CASSFSPQGNTEAFF.

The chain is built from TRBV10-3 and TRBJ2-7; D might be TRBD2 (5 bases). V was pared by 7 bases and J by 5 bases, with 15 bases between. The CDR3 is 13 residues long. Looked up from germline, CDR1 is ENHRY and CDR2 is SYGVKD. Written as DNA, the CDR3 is TGTGCCATCACAAACCGGGGATTAAACGAGCAGTACTTC. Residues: CAITNRGLNEQYF.

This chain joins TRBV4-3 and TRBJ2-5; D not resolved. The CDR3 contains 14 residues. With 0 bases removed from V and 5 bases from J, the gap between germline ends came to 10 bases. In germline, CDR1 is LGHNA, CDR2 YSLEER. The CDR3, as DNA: TGCGCCAGCAGCCAAGATGGCTACGGGGAGACCCAGTACTTC. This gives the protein CASSQDGYGETQYF.

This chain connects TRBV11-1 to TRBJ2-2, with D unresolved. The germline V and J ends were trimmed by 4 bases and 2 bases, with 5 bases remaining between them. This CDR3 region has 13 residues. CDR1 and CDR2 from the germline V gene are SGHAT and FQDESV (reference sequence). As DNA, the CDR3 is TGTGCCAGCAGCTCCAGAAACACCGGGGAGCTGTTTTTT. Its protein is CASSSRNTGELFF.

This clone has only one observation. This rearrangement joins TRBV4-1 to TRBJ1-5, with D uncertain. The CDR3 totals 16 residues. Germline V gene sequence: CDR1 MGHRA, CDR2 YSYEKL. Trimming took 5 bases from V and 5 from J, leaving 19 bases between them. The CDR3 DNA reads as TGCGCCAGCAGCAACCCGAGGGCAGCCCGGGATCAGCCCCAGCATTTT. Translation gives CASSNPRAARDQPQHF.

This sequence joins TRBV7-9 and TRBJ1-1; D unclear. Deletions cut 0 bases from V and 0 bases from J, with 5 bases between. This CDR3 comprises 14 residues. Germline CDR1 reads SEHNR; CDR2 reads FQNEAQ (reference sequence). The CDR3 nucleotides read TGTGCCAGCAGCTTAGCGTCTATGAACACTGAAGCTTTCTTT. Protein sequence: CASSLASMNTEAFF.

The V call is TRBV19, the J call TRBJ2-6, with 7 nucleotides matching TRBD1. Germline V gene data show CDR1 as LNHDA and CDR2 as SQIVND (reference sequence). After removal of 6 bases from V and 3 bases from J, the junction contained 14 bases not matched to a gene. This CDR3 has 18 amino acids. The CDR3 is CASSLRQGRTFGANVLTF. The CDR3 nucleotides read TGTGCCAGTAGCCTCAGACAGGGCCGGACCTTTGGGGCCAACGTCCTGACTTTC.

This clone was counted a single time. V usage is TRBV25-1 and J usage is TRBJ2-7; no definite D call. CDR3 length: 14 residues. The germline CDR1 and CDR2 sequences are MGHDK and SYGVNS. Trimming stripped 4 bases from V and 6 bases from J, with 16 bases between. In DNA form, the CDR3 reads TGTGCCAGCAGTGGACACGGGCCGATAGTCGAGCAGTACTTC. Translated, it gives CASSGHGPIVEQYF.

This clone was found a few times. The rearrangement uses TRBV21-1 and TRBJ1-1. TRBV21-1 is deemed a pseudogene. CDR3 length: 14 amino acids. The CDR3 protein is CASSKVDRSTEAFF. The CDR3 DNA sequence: TGTGCCAGCAGCAAAGTGGACCGTTCCACTGAAGCTTTCTTT.

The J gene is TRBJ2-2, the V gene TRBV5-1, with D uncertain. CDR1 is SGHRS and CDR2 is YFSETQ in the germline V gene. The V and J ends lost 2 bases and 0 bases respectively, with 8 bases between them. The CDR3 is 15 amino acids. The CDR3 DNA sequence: TGCGCCAGCAGCTTAGCACAGACGAACACCGGGGAGCTGTTTTTT. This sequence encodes CASSLAQTNTGELFF.

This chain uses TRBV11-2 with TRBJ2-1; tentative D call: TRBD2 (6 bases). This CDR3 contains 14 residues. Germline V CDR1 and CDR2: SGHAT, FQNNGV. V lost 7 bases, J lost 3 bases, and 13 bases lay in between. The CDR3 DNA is TGTGCCAGCAAGGCGGGATACGACTACAATGAGCAGTTCTTC. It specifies CASKAGYDYNEQFF.

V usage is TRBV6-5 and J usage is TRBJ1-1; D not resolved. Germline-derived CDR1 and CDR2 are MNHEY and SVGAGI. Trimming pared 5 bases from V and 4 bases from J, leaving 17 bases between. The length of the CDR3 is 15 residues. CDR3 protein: CASSPPPPGGTEAFF. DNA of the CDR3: TGTGCCAGCAGTCCCCCCCCACCTGGAGGCACTGAAGCTTTCTTT.

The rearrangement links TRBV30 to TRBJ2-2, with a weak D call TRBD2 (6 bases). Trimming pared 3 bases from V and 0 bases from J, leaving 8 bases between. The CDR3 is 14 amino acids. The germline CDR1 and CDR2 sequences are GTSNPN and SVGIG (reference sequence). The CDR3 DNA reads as TGTGCCTGGAGGGCGGGGACGAACACCGGGGAGCTGTTTTTT. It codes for CAWRAGTNTGELFF.

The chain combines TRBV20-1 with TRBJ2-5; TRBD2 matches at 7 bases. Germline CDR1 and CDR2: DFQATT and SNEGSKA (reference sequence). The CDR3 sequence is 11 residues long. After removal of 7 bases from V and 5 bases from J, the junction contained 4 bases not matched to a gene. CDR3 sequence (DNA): TGCAGTGTCGGGGGGAGGGAGACCCAGTACTTC. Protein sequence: CSVGGRETQYF.

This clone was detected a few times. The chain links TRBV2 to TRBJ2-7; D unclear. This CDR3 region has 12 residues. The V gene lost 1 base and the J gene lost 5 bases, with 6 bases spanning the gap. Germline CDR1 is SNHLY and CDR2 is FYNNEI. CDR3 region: CASSEGLHEQYF. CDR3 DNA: TGTGCCAGCAGTGAAGGTCTCCACGAGCAGTACTTC.

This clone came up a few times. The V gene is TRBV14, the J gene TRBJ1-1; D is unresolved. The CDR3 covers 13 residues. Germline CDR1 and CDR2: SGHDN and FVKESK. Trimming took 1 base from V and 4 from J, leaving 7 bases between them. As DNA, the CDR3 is TGTGCCAGCAGCCAAGCGAGAGGCACTGAAGCTTTCTTT. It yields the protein CASSQARGTEAFF.

CDR3 sequence (DNA): TGTGCCAGCTCACCACCGATGGGACAAGTAGTTGCAGATACGCAGTATTTT. Its translation: CASSPPMGQVVADTQYF. The rearrangement joins TRBV18 to TRBJ2-3; D perhaps matches TRBD1 (6 bases). The CDR3 loop spans 17 amino acids. V was pared by 0 bases and J by 4 bases, with 17 bases between. Germline V gives CDR1 KGHSH, CDR2 LQKENI.

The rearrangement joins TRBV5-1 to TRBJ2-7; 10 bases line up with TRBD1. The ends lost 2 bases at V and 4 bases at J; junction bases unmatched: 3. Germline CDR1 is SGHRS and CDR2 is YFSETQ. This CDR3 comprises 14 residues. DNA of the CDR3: TGCGCCAGCAGCTTACCGGGACAGGGGTACGAGCAGTACTTC. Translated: CASSLPGQGYEQYF.

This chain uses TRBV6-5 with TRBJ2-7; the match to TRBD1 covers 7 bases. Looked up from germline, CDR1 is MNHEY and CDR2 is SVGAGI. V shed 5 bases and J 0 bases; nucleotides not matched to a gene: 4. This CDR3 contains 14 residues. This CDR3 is CASSATGISYEQYF. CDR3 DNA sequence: TGTGCCAGCAGTGCGACAGGGATCTCCTACGAGCAGTACTTC.

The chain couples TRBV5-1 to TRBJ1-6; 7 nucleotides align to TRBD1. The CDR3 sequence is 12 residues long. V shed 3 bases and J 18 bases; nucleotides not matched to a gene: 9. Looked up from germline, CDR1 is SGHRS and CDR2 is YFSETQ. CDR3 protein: CASSSSGQSHHF. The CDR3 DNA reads TGCGCCAGCAGCTCGTCGGGACAGTCTCACCACTTT.

CDR3 region: CASSEQVQETQYF. In DNA, the CDR3 is TGTGCCAGCAGTGAGCAGGTCCAAGAGACCCAGTACTTC. This sequence joins TRBV2 and TRBJ2-5; D not resolved. V was shortened by 3 bases and J by 1 base, with 6 bases between the two germline ends. This CDR3 has 13 amino acids. From germline, CDR1 is SNHLY and CDR2 FYNNEI.